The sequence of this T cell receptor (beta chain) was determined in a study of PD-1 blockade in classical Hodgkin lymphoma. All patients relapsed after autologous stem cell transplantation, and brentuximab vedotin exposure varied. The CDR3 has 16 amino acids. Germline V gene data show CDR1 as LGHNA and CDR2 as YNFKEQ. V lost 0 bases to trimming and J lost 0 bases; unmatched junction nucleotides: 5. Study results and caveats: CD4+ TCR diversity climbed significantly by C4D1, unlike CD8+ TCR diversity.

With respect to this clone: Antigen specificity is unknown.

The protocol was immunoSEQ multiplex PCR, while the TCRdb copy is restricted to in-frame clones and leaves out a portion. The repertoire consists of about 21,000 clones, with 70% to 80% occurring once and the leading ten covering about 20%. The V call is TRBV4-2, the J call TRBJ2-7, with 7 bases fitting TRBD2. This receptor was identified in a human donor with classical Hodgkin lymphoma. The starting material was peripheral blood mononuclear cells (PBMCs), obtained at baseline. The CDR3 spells CASSQEAGTTSYEQYF. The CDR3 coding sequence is TGTGCCAGCAGCCAAGAAGCCGGGACTACCTCCTACGAGCAGTACTTC.